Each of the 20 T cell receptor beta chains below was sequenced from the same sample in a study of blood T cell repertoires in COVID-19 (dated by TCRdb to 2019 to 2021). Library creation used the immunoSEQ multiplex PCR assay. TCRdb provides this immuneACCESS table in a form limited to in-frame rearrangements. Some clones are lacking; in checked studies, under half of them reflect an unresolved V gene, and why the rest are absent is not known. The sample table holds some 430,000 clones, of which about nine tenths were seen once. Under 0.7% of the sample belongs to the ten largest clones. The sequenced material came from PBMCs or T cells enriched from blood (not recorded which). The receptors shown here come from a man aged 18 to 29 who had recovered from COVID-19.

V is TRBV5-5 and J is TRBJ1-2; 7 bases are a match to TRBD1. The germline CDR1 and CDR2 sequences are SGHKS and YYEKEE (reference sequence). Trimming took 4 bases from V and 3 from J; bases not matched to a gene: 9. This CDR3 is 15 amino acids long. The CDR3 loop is CASSLEGARDYGYTF. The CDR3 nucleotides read TGTGCCAGCAGCCTAGAGGGGGCTCGGGACTATGGCTACACCTTC.

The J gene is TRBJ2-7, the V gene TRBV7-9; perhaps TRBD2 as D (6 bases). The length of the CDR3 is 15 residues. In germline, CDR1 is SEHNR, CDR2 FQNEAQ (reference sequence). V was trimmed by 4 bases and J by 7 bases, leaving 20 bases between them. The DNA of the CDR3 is TGTGCCAGCAGCTCTAGGGACTGGGGATTGCGGGAGCAGTACTTC. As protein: CASSSRDWGLREQYF.

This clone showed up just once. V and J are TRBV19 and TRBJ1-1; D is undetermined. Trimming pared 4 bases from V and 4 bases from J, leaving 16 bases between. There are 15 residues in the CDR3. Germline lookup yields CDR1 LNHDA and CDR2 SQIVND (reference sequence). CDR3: CASSNLEDGGTEAFF. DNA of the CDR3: TGTGCCAGTAGTAACCTCGAGGATGGCGGCACTGAAGCTTTCTTT.

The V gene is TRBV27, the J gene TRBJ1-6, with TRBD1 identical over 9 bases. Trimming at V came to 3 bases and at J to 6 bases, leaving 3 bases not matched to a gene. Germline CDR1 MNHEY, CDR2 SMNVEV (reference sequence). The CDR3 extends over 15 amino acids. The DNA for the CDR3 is TGTGCCAGCAGTTTGGGGACAGGGAGTAATTCACCCCTCCACTTT. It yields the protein CASSLGTGSNSPLHF.

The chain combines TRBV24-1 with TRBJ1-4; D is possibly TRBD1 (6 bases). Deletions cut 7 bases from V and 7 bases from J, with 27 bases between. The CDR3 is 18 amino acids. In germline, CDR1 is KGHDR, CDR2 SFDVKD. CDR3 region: CATRRQAPDKPRGEKLFF. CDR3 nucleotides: TGTGCCACCAGGAGACAGGCGCCAGACAAACCAAGAGGTGAAAAACTGTTTTTT.

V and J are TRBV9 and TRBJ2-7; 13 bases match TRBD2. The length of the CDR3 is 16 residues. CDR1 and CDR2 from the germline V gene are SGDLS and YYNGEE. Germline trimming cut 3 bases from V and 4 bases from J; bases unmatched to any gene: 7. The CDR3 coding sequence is TGTGCCAGCAGCGCTACTAGCGGGAGGGCCCCATACGAGCAGTACTTC. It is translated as CASSATSGRAPYEQYF.

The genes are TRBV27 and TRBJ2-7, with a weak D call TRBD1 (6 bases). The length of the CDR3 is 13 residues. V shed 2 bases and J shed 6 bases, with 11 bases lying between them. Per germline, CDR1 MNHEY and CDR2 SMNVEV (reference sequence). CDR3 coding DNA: TGTGCCAGCAGTTTAGGAGGACAGAGCGAGCAGTACTTC. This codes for CASSLGGQSEQYF.

The CDR3 is CASSPWTGGDSPLHF. CDR3 sequence (DNA): TGTGCCAGCAGCCCCTGGACAGGGGGTGATTCACCCCTCCACTTT. V usage is TRBV7-9 and J usage is TRBJ1-6; 10 positions match TRBD1. V shed 5 bases and J 8 bases; nucleotides not matched to a gene: 6. CDR1 is SEHNR and CDR2 is FQNEAQ in the germline V gene (reference sequence). CDR3 length: 15 residues.

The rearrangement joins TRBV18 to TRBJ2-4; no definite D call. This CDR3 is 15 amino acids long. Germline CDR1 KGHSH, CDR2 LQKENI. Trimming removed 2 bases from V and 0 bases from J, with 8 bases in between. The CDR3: CASSPATLAKNIQYF. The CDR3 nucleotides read TGTGCCAGCTCACCAGCAACTTTAGCCAAAAACATTCAGTACTTC.

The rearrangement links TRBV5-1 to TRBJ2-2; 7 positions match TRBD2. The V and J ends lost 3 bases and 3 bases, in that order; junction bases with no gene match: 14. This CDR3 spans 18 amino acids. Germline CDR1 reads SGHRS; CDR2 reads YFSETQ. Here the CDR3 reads CASSSPSSGAGDTGELFF. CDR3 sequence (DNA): TGCGCCAGCAGCTCCCCCAGTTCCGGGGCGGGAGACACCGGGGAGCTGTTTTTT.

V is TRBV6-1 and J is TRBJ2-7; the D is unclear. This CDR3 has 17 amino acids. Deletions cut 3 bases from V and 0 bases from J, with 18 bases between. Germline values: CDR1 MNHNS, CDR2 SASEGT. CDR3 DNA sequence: TGTGCCAGCAGTGAGGCTCGAGGAACTCCTGGCTCCTACGAGCAGTACTTC. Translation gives CASSEARGTPGSYEQYF.

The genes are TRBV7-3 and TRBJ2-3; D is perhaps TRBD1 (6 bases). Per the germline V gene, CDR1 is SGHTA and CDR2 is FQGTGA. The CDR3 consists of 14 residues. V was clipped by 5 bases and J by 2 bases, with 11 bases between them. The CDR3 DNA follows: TGTGCCAGCAGCCCCCAGGGGCCCACAGATACGCAGTATTTT. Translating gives CASSPQGPTDTQYF.

The CDR3 protein is CASSALRTDGNTIYF. CDR3 bases: TGTGCCAGCAGTGCCCTCAGGACAGACGGAAACACCATATATTTT. The V gene is TRBV25-1, the J gene TRBJ1-3, with a possible D match to TRBD1 (6 bases). Germline assignment: CDR1 MGHDK and CDR2 SYGVNS. This CDR3 comprises 15 residues. Between the trimmed V and J ends, which lost 4 bases and 4 bases, there was a span of 14 bases.

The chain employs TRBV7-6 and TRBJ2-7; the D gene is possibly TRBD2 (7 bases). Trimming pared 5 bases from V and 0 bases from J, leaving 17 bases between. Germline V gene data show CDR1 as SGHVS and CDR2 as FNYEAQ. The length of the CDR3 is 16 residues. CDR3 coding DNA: TGTGCCAGCAGCCGAGAGGGGGGGCGGGGCTCCTACGAGCAGTACTTC. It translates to CASSREGGRGSYEQYF.

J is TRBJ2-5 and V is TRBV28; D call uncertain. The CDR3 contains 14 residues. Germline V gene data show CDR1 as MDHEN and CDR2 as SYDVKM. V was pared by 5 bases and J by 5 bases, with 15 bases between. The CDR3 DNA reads TGTGCCAGCAGTCTCCATGGATCGGAGGAGACCCAGTACTTC. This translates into CASSLHGSEETQYF.

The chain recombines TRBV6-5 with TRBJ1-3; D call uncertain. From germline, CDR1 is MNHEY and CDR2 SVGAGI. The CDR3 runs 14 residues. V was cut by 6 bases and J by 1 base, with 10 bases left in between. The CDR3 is CASSLEVSGNTIYF. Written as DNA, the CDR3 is TGTGCCAGCAGCCTCGAGGTTTCTGGAAACACCATATATTTT.

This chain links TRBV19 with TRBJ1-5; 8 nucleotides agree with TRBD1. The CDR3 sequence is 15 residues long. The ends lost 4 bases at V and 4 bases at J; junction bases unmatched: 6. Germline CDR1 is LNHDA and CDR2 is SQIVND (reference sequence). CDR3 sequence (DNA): TGTGCCAGTAGTACGGGACAGGTCGGGAATCAGCCCCAGCATTTT. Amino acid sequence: CASSTGQVGNQPQHF. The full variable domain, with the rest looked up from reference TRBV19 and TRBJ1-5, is DGGITQSPKYLFRKEGQNVTLSCEQNLNHDAMYWYRQDPGQGLRLIYYSQIVNDFQKGDIAEGYSVSREKKESFPLTVTSAQKNPTAFYLCASSTGQVGNQPQHFGDGTRLSIL.

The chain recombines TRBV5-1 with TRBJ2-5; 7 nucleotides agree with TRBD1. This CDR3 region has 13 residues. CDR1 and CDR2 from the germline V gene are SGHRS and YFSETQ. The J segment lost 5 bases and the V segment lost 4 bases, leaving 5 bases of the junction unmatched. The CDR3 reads CASSKQGPETQYF. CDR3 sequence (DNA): TGCGCCAGCAGCAAACAGGGGCCGGAGACCCAGTACTTC.

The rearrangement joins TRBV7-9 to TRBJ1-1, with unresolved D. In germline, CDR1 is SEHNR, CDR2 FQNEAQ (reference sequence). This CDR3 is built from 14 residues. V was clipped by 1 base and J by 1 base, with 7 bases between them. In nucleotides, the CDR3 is TGTGCCAGCAGCTTAGGCCCAGGGAACACTGAAGCTTTCTTT. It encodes CASSLGPGNTEAFF. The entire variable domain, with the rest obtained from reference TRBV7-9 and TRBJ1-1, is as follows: DTGVSQNPRHKITKRGQNVTFRCDPISEHNRLYWYRQTLGQGPEFLTYFQNEAQLEKSRLLSDRFSAERPKGSFSTLEIQRTEQGDSAMYLCASSLGPGNTEAFFGQGTRLTVV.

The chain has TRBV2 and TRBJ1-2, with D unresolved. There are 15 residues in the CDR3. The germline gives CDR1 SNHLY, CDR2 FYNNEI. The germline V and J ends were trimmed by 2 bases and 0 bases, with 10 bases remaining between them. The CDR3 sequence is CASSESPKANYGYTF. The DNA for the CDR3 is TGTGCCAGCAGTGAATCGCCTAAAGCTAACTATGGCTACACCTTC.